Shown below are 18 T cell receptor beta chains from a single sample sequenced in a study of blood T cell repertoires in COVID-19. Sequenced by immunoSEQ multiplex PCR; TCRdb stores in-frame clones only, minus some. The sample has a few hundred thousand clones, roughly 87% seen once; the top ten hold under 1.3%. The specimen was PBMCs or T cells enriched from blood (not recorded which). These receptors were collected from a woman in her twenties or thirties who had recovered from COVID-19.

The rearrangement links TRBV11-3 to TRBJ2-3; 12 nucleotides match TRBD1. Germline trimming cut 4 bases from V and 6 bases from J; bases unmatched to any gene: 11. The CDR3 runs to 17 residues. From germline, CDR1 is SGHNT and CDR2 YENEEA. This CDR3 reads CASSSSFRDRGLDTQYF. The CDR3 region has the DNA TGTGCCAGCAGCTCAAGCTTCCGGGACAGGGGGCTTGATACGCAGTATTTT.

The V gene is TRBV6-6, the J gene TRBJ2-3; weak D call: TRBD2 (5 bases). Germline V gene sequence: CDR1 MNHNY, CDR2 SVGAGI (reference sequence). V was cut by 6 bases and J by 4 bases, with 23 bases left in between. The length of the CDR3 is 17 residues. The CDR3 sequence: CASSRPKTGRGSDTQYF. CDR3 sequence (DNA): TGTGCCAGCAGCCGACCCAAAACCGGACGGGGATCAGATACGCAGTATTTT.

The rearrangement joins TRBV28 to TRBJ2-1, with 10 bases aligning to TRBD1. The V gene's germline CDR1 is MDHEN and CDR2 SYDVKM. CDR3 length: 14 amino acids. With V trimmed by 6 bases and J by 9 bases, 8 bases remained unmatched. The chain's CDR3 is CASRGTGAGGEQFF. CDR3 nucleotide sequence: TGTGCCAGCAGAGGGACAGGGGCGGGCGGTGAGCAGTTCTTC. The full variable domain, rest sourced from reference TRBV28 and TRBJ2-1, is DVKVTQSSRYLVKRTGEKVFLECVQDMDHENMFWYRQDPGLGLRLIYFSYDVKMKEKGDIPEGYSVSREKKERFSLILESASTNQTSMYLCASRGTGAGGEQFFGPGTRLTVL.

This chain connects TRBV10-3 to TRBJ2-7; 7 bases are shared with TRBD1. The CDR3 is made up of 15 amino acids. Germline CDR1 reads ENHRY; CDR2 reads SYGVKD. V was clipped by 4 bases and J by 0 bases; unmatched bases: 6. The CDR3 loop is CAISGTGAASYEQYF. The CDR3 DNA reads TGTGCCATCAGTGGAACAGGGGCCGCCTCCTACGAGCAGTACTTC.

The CDR3 loop is CASSSVRFRGNPYEQYF. CDR3 DNA sequence: TGTGCCAGCAGCTCAGTGAGGTTTAGGGGGAACCCCTACGAGCAGTACTTC. V is TRBV11-2 and J is TRBJ2-7, with D tentatively TRBD1 (6 bases). This CDR3 is built from 17 residues. Germline values: CDR1 SGHAT, CDR2 FQNNGV. V was clipped by 4 bases and J by 2 bases, with 21 bases between them.

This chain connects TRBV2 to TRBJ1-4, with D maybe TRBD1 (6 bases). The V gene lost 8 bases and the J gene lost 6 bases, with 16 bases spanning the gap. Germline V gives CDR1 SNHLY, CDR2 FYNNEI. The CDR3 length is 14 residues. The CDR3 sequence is CASGRGGRYEKLFF. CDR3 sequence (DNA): TGTGCCAGCGGGAGGGGGGGGCGCTATGAAAAACTGTTTTTT.

CDR3 coding DNA: TGTGCCACCAGCAGAGATCGGGAGGGCGCGGGGTCACCCCTCCACTTT. Translated, it gives CATSRDREGAGSPLHF. The chain uses TRBV15 and TRBJ1-6; D unclear. Deletions cut 0 bases from V and 10 bases from J, with 16 bases between. This CDR3 region has 16 residues. Germline CDR1 and CDR2: LNHNV and YYDKDF (reference sequence).

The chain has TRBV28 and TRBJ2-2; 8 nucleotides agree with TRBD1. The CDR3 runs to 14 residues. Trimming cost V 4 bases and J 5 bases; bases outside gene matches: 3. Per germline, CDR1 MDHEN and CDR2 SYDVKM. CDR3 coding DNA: TGTGCCAGCAGTTACGACAGGGGAACCGGGGAGCTGTTTTTT. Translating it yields CASSYDRGTGELFF. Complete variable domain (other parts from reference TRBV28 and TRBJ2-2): DVKVTQSSRYLVKRTGEKVFLECVQDMDHENMFWYRQDPGLGLRLIYFSYDVKMKEKGDIPEGYSVSREKKERFSLILESASTNQTSMYLCASSYDRGTGELFFGEGSRLTVL.

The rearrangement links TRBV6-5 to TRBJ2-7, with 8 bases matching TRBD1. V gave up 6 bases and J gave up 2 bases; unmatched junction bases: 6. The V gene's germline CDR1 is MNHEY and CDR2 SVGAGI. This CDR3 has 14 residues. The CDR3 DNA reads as TGTGCCAGCAGGCCACACAGGGGGGCCTACGAGCAGTACTTC. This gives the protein CASRPHRGAYEQYF.

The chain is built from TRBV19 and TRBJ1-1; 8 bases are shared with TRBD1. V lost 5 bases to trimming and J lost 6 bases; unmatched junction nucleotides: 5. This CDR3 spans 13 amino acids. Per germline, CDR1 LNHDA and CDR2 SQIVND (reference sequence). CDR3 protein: CASSGGRGPEAFF. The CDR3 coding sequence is TGTGCCAGTAGTGGTGGCAGGGGGCCTGAAGCTTTCTTT. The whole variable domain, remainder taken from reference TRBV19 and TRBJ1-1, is DGGITQSPKYLFRKEGQNVTLSCEQNLNHDAMYWYRQDPGQGLRLIYYSQIVNDFQKGDIAEGYSVSREKKESFPLTVTSAQKNPTAFYLCASSGGRGPEAFFGQGTRLTVV.

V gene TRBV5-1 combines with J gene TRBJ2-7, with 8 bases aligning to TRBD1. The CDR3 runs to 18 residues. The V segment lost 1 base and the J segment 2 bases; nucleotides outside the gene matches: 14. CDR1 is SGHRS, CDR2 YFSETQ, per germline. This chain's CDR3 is CASSLTRTGSNTTYEQYF. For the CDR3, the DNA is TGCGCCAGCAGCTTGACGAGGACAGGGTCGAATACAACCTACGAGCAGTACTTC.

This CDR3 reads CASSLQTPPTGHNSYEQYF. CDR3 nucleotides: TGTGCCAGCAGCCTGCAAACCCCACCGACAGGTCATAACTCCTACGAGCAGTACTTC. The chain is built from TRBV3-1 (or the pseudogene TRBV3-2) and TRBJ2-7; D may be TRBD1 (6 bases). The CDR3 spans 19 residues. In germline, CDR1 is LGHDT, CDR2 YNNKEL (reference sequence). The V end lost 4 bases, the J end lost 0 bases, and 25 bases lay between the germline ends.

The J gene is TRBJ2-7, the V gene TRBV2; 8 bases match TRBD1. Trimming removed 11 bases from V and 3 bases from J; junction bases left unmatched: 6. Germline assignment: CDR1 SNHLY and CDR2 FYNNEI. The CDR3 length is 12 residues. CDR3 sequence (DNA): TGTGCCGCACGGGACAGGTACTACGAGCAGTACTTC. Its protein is CAARDRYYEQYF. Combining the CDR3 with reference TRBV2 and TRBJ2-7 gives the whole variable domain EPEVTQTPSHQVTQMGQEVILRCVPISNHLYFYWYRQILGQKVEFLVSFYNNEISEKSEIFDDQFSVERPDGSNFTLKIRSTKLEDSAMYFCAARDRYYEQYFGPGTRLTVT.

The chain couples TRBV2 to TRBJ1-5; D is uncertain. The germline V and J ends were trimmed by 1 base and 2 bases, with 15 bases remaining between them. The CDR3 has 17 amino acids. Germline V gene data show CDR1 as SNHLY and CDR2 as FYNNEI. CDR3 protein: CASSEGPPGRRNQPQHF. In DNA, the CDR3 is TGTGCCAGCAGTGAAGGCCCCCCGGGGAGGCGCAATCAGCCCCAGCATTTT.

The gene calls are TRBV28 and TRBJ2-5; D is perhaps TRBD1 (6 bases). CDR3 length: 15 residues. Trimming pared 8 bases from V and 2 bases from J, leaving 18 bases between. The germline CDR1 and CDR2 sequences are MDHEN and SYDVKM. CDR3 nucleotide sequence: TGTGCCAGCTTCACCTCTCAGGGGAAACAAGAGACCCAGTACTTC. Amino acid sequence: CASFTSQGKQETQYF.

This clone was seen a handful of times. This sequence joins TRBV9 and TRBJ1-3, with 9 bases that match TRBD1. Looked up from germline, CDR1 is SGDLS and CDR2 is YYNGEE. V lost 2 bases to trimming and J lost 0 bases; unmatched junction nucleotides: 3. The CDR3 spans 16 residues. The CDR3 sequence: CASSVTGGDSGNTIYF. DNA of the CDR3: TGTGCCAGCAGCGTCACAGGGGGCGACTCTGGAAACACCATATATTTT.

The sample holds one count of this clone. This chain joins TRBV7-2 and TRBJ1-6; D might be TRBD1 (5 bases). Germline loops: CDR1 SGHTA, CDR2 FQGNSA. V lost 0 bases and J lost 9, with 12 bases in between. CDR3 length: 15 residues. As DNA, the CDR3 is TGTGCCAGCAGCTTAGCAGGAGGGGCCGGTTCACCCCTCCACTTT. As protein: CASSLAGGAGSPLHF.

CDR3 sequence (DNA): TGTGCGACATCGGGACAGCCTAACTATGGCTACACCTTC. This codes for CATSGQPNYGYTF. This chain connects TRBV30 to TRBJ1-2; TRBD1 matches at 7 bases. Germline values: CDR1 GTSNPN, CDR2 SVGIG (reference sequence). This CDR3 comprises 13 residues. The full variable domain, in which reference TRBV30 and TRBJ1-2 provide the parts outside the CDR3, is SQTIHQWPATLVQPVGSPLSLECTVEGTSNPNLYWYRQAAGRGLQLLFYSVGIGQISSEVPQNLSASRPQDRQFILSSKKLLLSDSGFYLCATSGQPNYGYTFGSGTRLTVV.